Listed here is a single T cell receptor beta chain. The antigen remains undetermined. Libraries of TCR beta came from iRepertoire HTBI primers plus Arm-PCR of CDR3 regions. Using its own MiXCR run on the multiplex PCR reads, TCRdb lists one record per CDR3 protein. The data hold approximately 400,000 distinct CDR3 sequences, with about 16% observed a single time. This record belongs to a study of regulatory T cells in long-lasting Graves disease. Study outcomes and limitations: Newly diagnosed patients shared 950 to 1,000 public clonotypes; persistent patients shared approximately 2,700.

Specified time point: newly diagnosed GD, antithyroid drugs for less than 3 months. From RNA extracted from PBMCs, the TCR library was made. Germline assignment: CDR1 SQVTM and CDR2 ANQGSEA. This CDR3 has 12 residues. V lost 1 base, J lost 6 bases, and 10 bases lay in between. These records were also assigned to another study, of T cells in Graves' hyperthyroidism and ophthalmopathy.

The chain carries TRBV29-1 and TRBJ2-7; either TRBD1 or TRBD2 may supply D (6 bases each). The sequenced sample was peripheral blood mononuclear cells (PBMCs), obtained at new diagnosis, from a patient treated with antithyroid drugs. This TCR was recovered from a woman aged 25 to 45 with Graves disease. The CDR3 here is CSVEVRGREQYF. CDR3 sequence (DNA): TGCAGCGTTGAAGTTCGGGGGCGCGAGCAGTACTTC.